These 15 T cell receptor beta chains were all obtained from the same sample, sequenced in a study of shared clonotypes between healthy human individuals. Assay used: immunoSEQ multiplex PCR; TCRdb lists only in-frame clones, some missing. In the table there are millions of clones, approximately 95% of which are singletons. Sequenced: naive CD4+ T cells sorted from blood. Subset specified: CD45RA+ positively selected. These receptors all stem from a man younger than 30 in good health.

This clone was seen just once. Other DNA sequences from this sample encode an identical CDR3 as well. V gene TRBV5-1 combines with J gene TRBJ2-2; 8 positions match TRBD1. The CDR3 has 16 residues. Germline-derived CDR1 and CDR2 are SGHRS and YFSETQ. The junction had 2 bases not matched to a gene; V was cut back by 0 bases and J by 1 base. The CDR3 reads CASSLAGTGNTGELFF. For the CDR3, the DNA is TGCGCCAGCAGCTTGGCCGGGACAGGGAACACCGGGGAGCTGTTTTTT.

CDR3 protein: CASSSVLGGLPYEQYF. The DNA for the CDR3 is TGTGCCAGCAGTTCGGTATTGGGGGGGCTCCCCTACGAGCAGTACTTC. This rearrangement joins TRBV5-4 to TRBJ2-7; D is possibly TRBD2 (7 bases). Between the trimmed V and J ends, which lost 5 bases and 2 bases, there was a span of 20 bases. The CDR3 is 16 amino acids. Germline V gene lookup returns CDR1 SGHNT and CDR2 YYREEE (reference sequence).

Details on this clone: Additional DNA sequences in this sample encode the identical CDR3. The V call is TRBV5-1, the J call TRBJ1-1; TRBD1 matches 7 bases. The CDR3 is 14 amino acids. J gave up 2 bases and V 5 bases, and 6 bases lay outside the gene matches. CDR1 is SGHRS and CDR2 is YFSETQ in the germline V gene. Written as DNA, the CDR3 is TGCGCCAGCAGGCGGGACAGCCTCAACACTGAAGCTTTCTTT. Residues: CASRRDSLNTEAFF. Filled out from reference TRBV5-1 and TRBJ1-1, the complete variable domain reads KAGVTQTPRYLIKTRGQQVTLSCSPISGHRSVSWYQQTPGQGLQFLFEYFSETQRNKGNFPGRFSGRQFSNSRSEMNVSTLELGDSALYLCASRRDSLNTEAFFGQGTRLTVV.

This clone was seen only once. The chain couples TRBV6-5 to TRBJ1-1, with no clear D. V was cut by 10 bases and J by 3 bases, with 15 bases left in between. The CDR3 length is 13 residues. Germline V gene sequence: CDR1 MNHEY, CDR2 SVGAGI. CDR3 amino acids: CANTRDTYTEAFF. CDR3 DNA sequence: TGTGCCAACACCCGAGACACCTACACTGAAGCTTTCTTT.

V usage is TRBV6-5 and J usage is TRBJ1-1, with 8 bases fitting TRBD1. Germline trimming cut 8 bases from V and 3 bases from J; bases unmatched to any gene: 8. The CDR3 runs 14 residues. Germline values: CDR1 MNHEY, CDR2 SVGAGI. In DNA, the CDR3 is TGTGCCAGCGGAGACAGGGGCGAGGACACTGAAGCTTTCTTT. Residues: CASGDRGEDTEAFF.

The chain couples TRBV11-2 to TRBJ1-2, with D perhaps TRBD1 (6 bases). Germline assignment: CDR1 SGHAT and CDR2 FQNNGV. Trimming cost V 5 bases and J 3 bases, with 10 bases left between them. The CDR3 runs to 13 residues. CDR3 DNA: TGTGCCAGCAGCGCTCGGACAGACTATGGCTACACCTTC. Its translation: CASSARTDYGYTF. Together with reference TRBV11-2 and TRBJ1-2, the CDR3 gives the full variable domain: EAGVAQSPRYKIIEKRQSVAFWCNPISGHATLYWYQQILGQGPKLLIQFQNNGVVDDSQLPKDRFSAERLKGVDSTLKIQPAKLEDSAVYLCASSARTDYGYTFGSGTRLTVV.

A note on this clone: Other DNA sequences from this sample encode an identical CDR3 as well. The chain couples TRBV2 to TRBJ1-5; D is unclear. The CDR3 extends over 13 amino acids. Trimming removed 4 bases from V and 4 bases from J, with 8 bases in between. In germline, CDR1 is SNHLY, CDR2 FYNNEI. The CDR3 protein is CASSVRPNQPQHF. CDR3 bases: TGTGCCAGCAGTGTTCGTCCGAATCAGCCCCAGCATTTT.

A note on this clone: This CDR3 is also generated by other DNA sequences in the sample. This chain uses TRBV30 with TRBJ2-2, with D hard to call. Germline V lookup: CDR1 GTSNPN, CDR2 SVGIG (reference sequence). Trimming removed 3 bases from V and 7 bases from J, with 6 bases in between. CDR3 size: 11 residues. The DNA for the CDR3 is TGTGCCTGGAGAAATGACGGGGAGCTGTTTTTT. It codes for CAWRNDGELFF.

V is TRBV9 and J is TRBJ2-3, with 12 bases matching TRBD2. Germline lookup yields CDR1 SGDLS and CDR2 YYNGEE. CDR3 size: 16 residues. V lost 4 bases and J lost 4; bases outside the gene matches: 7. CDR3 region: CASSPRLAGDADTQYF. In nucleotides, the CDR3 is TGTGCCAGCAGCCCGAGACTAGCGGGAGACGCAGATACGCAGTATTTT.

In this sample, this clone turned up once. Here the CDR3 reads CASSLEIRGSGDSPLHF. CDR3 bases: TGCGCCAGCAGCTTGGAAATCAGGGGATCGGGCGATTCACCCCTCCACTTT. The chain carries TRBV5-1 and TRBJ1-6, with TRBD1 as a possible D gene (6 bases). V was pared by 0 bases and J by 8 bases, with 18 bases between. Per the germline V gene, CDR1 is SGHRS and CDR2 is YFSETQ. The CDR3 runs 17 residues.

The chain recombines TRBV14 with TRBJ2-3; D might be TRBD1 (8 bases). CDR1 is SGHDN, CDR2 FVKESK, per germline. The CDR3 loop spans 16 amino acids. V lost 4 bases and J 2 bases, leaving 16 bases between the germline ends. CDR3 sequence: CASSPWTGRATDTQYF. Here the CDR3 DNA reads TGTGCCAGCAGCCCGTGGACAGGGAGGGCCACAGATACGCAGTATTTT. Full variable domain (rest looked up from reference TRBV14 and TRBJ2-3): EAGVTQFPSHSVIEKGQTVTLRCDPISGHDNLYWYRRVMGKEIKFLLHFVKESKQDESGMPNNRFLAERTGGTYSTLKVQPAELEDSGVYFCASSPWTGRATDTQYFGPGTRLTVL.

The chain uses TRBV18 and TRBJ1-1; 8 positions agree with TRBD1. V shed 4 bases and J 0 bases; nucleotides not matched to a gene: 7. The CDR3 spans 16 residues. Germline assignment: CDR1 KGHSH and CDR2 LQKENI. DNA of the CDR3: TGTGCCAGCTCACAGCAGGGGGCCGGGATGAACACTGAAGCTTTCTTT. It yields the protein CASSQQGAGMNTEAFF. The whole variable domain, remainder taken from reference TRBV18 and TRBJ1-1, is NAGVMQNPRHLVRRRGQEARLRCSPMKGHSHVYWYRQLPEEGLKFMVYLQKENIIDESGMPKERFSAEFPKEGPSILRIQQVVRGDSAAYFCASSQQGAGMNTEAFFGQGTRLTVV.

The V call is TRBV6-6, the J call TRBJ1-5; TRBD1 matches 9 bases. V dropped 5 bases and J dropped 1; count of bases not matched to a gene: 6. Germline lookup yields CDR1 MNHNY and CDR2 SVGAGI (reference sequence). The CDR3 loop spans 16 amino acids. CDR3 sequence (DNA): TGTGCCAGCAGTCCCCTGACAGGGGGAAGCAATCAGCCCCAGCATTTT. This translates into CASSPLTGGSNQPQHF.

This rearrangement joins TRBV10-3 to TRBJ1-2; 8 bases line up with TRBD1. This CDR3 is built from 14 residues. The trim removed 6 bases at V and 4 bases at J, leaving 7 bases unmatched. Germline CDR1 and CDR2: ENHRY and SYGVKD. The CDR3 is CAIRPQDRVYGYTF. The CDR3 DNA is TGTGCCATCAGGCCACAGGACAGGGTCTATGGCTACACCTTC.

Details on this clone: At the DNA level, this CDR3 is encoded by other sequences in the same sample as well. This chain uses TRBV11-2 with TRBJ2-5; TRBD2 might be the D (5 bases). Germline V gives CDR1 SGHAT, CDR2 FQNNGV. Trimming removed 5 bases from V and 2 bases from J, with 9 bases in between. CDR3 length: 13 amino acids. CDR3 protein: CASSRGSQETQYF. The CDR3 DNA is TGTGCCAGCAGCCGAGGGAGTCAAGAGACCCAGTACTTC.